The rows below give T cell receptor beta chains drawn from one sample of a study of shared clonotypes between healthy human individuals. TCRdb's copy holds only in-frame clones and misses some; the assay was immunoSEQ multiplex PCR. This repertoire shows around 430,000 clones, around 75% found once; its top ten account for approximately 13%. Sequencing was carried out using PBMCs. The source is a woman aged 40 to 55 in good health. Some clones in this sample may be carry-over from other donors' samples. Both conserved end residues are part of each CDR3. Fields, in order: D gene, V gene, clone size, J gene, CDR3 DNA, CDR3 protein. A D gene is named only where the DNA matches it firmly. Clone size is shown for a subset of rows, as once, few, many or a class of expanded clone.

D: -
V: TRBV18
size: -
J: TRBJ2-1
DNA: TGTGCCAGCTCACCACCCGGCAATGAGCAGTTCTTC
CDR3: CASSPPGNEQFF

D: -
V: TRBV27
size: once
J: TRBJ2-2
DNA: TGTGCCAGCACCCGGGACCCCGCGAACACCGGGGAGCTGTTTTTT
CDR3: CASTRDPANTGELFF

D: TRBD1
V: TRBV5-1
size: -
J: TRBJ1-2
DNA: TGCGCCAGCAGCTTGGACGGACAGGGGGCGCGGGGCTACACCTTC
CDR3: CASSLDGQGARGYTF

D: -
V: TRBV10-3
size: -
J: TRBJ1-4
DNA: TGTGCCATCAGTGAGAGCGCAGGCGAGAATGAAAAACTGTTTTTT
CDR3: CAISESAGENEKLFF

D: -
V: TRBV10-3
size: -
J: TRBJ2-1
DNA: TGTGCCATCAGTGGGGCTATTGTGGGTGGTCGCAATGAGCAGTTCTTC
CDR3: CAISGAIVGGRNEQFF

D: TRBD1
V: TRBV19
size: -
J: TRBJ2-7
DNA: TGTGCCAGTAGTCCCGGACAGGGGGACTCCTACGAGCAGTACTTC
CDR3: CASSPGQGDSYEQYF

D: -
V: TRBV2
size: -
J: TRBJ2-5
DNA: TGTGCCAGCAGCATAGTTGGGCAAGAGACCCAGTACTTC
CDR3: CASSIVGQETQYF

D: -
V: TRBV29-1
size: -
J: TRBJ2-1
DNA: TGCAGCGTTGAGGGGAGAGTGGGTCTCAATGAGCAGTTCTTC
CDR3: CSVEGRVGLNEQFF

D: TRBD1
V: TRBV5-1
size: -
J: TRBJ1-4
DNA: TGCGCCAGCAGCCCGGAACCGGGACAGGTTTTTCTTCCTGAAAAACTGTTTTTT
CDR3: CASSPEPGQVFLPEKLFF

D: -
V: TRBV27
size: -
J: TRBJ2-7
DNA: TGTGCCAGCAGTTTTCGTCAGGGACCCTACGAGCAGTACTTC
CDR3: CASSFRQGPYEQYF

D: -
V: TRBV5-1
size: -
J: TRBJ2-3
DNA: TGCGCCAGCAGCGGAATAGATACGCAGTATTTT
CDR3: CASSGIDTQYF

D: TRBD2
V: TRBV29-1
size: -
J: TRBJ2-2
DNA: TGCAGCGTTGAAACTAGCGGAGATGAAACCGGGGAGCTGTTTTTT
CDR3: CSVETSGDETGELFF

D: -
V: TRBV2
size: once
J: TRBJ2-2
DNA: TGTGCCAGCAGTGTGGGCGGAAAGAACACCGGGGAGCTGTTTTTT
CDR3: CASSVGGKNTGELFF

D: -
V: TRBV28
size: -
J: TRBJ1-2
DNA: TGTGCCAGCAGCATTACAGGGAAAGGCTACACCTTC
CDR3: CASSITGKGYTF

D: TRBD2
V: TRBV2
size: -
J: TRBJ2-3
DNA: TGTGCCAGCACTAGCGGGATTAGCACAGATACGCAGTATTTT
CDR3: CASTSGISTDTQYF

D: -
V: TRBV7-3
size: -
J: TRBJ2-7
DNA: TGTGCCAGCAGCTTAATCGGCAATTGGGACGAGCAGTACTTC
CDR3: CASSLIGNWDEQYF

D: TRBD2
V: TRBV29-1
size: -
J: TRBJ2-3
DNA: TGCAGCGTTGGGACTAGCGGGAGAGTGGGCACAGATACGCAGTATTTT
CDR3: CSVGTSGRVGTDTQYF

D: TRBD2
V: TRBV7-3
size: -
J: TRBJ2-2
DNA: TGTGCCAGCAGCCCCGGGACTAGCAGCACCGGGGAGCTGTTTTTT
CDR3: CASSPGTSSTGELFF

D: -
V: TRBV30
size: -
J: TRBJ2-5
DNA: TGTGCCTGGAGCCCAGTGGAGACCCAGTACTTC
CDR3: CAWSPVETQYF

D: -
V: TRBV20-1
size: -
J: TRBJ2-7
DNA: TGCAGTGCTAGTAGTGATTACGAGCAGTACTTC
CDR3: CSASSDYEQYF

D: TRBD1
V: TRBV7-2
size: -
J: TRBJ2-7
DNA: TGTGCCAGCAGCTTAGTGGGGACAGCAATCTACGAGCAGTACTTC
CDR3: CASSLVGTAIYEQYF

D: TRBD1
V: TRBV10-2
size: -
J: TRBJ1-2
DNA: TGCGCCAGCAGTGCCCACACAGGGGGCAACAGCTATGGCTACACCTTC
CDR3: CASSAHTGGNSYGYTF

D: TRBD1
V: TRBV5-6
size: -
J: TRBJ2-7
DNA: TGTGCCAGCAGCTTGGCCGTGGGGACAGGGCTCTACGAGCAGTACTTC
CDR3: CASSLAVGTGLYEQYF

D: -
V: TRBV7-2
size: -
J: TRBJ2-1
DNA: TGTGCCAGCAGCTTTGCTAGAGATTACAATGAGCAGTTCTTC
CDR3: CASSFARDYNEQFF

D: TRBD2
V: TRBV6-6
size: -
J: TRBJ2-7
DNA: TGTGCCAGCAGTTCGGCTAGCGGGAGCTACGAGCAGTACTTC
CDR3: CASSSASGSYEQYF

D: -
V: TRBV5-1
size: -
J: TRBJ2-3
DNA: TGCGCCAGCAGGCTCGCAGGCCTTACCACAGATACGCAGTATTTT
CDR3: CASRLAGLTTDTQYF

D: -
V: TRBV5-6
size: -
J: TRBJ1-2
DNA: TGTGCCAGCAGCCTACAGTATGGCTACACCTTC
CDR3: CASSLQYGYTF

D: TRBD1
V: TRBV7-2
size: -
J: TRBJ2-1
DNA: TGTGCCAGCACTGACAGGGGGCTCCCCTACAATGAGCAGTTCTTC
CDR3: CASTDRGLPYNEQFF

D: -
V: TRBV21-1
size: -
J: TRBJ2-7
DNA: TGTGCCAGCAGCAAAGAAGGAGTTATATGGGACAGCTACGAGCAGTACTTC
CDR3: CASSKEGVIWDSYEQYF

D: TRBD2
V: TRBV5-1
size: -
J: TRBJ2-1
DNA: TGCGCCAGCAGCTCCGCTGACACTAGCGGGACCCATGAGCAGTTCTTC
CDR3: CASSSADTSGTHEQFF

D: TRBD2
V: TRBV7-9
size: -
J: TRBJ2-7
DNA: TGTGCCAGCAGCCATGGGGGTAGCGGGAGTTACGAGCAGTACTTC
CDR3: CASSHGGSGSYEQYF

D: TRBD2
V: TRBV5-1
size: -
J: TRBJ2-7
DNA: TGCGCCAGCAGCTCTGGGGAGGGCGAGCAGTACTTC
CDR3: CASSSGEGEQYF

D: TRBD1
V: TRBV7-9
size: -
J: TRBJ2-3
DNA: TGTGCCAGCAGTCTATATGGGACAGGGGGTTCCGATACGCAGTATTTT
CDR3: CASSLYGTGGSDTQYF

D: -
V: TRBV19
size: -
J: TRBJ2-7
DNA: TGTGCCAGTAGTATAGCGGGAGCCGGCTACGAGCAGTACTTC
CDR3: CASSIAGAGYEQYF

D: TRBD1
V: TRBV28
size: -
J: TRBJ1-3
DNA: TGTGCCAGCAGTGGGGACAGGGCGGCTGGAAACACCATATATTTT
CDR3: CASSGDRAAGNTIYF

D: TRBD2
V: TRBV4-3
size: once
J: TRBJ2-1
DNA: TGCGCCAGCAGCCAAGTCGCGTGGGAGGGCCTTTACAATGAGCAGTTCTTC
CDR3: CASSQVAWEGLYNEQFF

D: -
V: TRBV5-1
size: -
J: TRBJ2-7
DNA: TGCGCCAGTGCGACAGGCCCATCCTACGAGCAGTACTTC
CDR3: CASATGPSYEQYF

D: -
V: TRBV11-2
size: -
J: TRBJ2-1
DNA: TGTGCCAGCAGCTTGGGGACCACATACAATGAGCAGTTCTTC
CDR3: CASSLGTTYNEQFF

D: TRBD2
V: TRBV15
size: few
J: TRBJ2-1
DNA: TGTGCCACCAGCAGTGGGACTAGCGGGCACGGACTTTTCTTC
CDR3: CATSSGTSGHGLFF

D: -
V: TRBV29-1
size: -
J: TRBJ1-2
DNA: TGCAGCGTGGGACAAGTTGGCGGCTACACCTTC
CDR3: CSVGQVGGYTF

D: -
V: TRBV18
size: -
J: TRBJ2-5
DNA: TGTGCCAGCTCACCACTCCAGGGGTCTCAAGAGACCCAGTACTTC
CDR3: CASSPLQGSQETQYF

D: TRBD2
V: TRBV6-5
size: -
J: TRBJ2-2
DNA: TGTGCCAGCAGTCAGACTAGCGGGGGCGGGGAGCTGTTTTTT
CDR3: CASSQTSGGGELFF

D: -
V: TRBV5-6
size: -
J: TRBJ2-7
DNA: TGTGCCAGCAGCATTAGACAGGCCTGGAGCTCCTACGAGCAGTACTTC
CDR3: CASSIRQAWSSYEQYF

D: -
V: TRBV27
size: -
J: TRBJ2-3
DNA: TGTGCCAGCAGTCCACAGCCTAGGGCGTACACAGATACGCAGTATTTT
CDR3: CASSPQPRAYTDTQYF

D: -
V: TRBV6-6
size: -
J: TRBJ2-7
DNA: TGTGCCAGCAGTTACTCAGGGGGAGAGCAGTACTTC
CDR3: CASSYSGGEQYF

D: TRBD2
V: TRBV28
size: -
J: TRBJ2-5
DNA: TGTGCCAGCAGTTCCCACGGGAGGGGGGAGACCCAGTACTTC
CDR3: CASSSHGRGETQYF

D: TRBD2
V: TRBV7-9
size: few
J: TRBJ2-1
DNA: TGTGCCAGCAGCCATCGACTAGCGGGAGGTGAGAATGAGCAGTTCTTC
CDR3: CASSHRLAGGENEQFF

D: TRBD1
V: TRBV7-3
size: few
J: TRBJ2-3
DNA: TGTGCCAGCAGCTTACAGGGGGCAGATACGCAGTATTTT
CDR3: CASSLQGADTQYF

D: TRBD2
V: TRBV27
size: -
J: TRBJ2-3
DNA: TGTGCCAGCACCCATAGCGGGAGGAGCACAGATACGCAGTATTTT
CDR3: CASTHSGRSTDTQYF

D: TRBD1
V: TRBV19
size: -
J: TRBJ2-3
DNA: TGTGCCAGTAGTGAGTGGCAGGGGGCGCAAGATACGCAGTATTTT
CDR3: CASSEWQGAQDTQYF

D: -
V: TRBV7-9
size: few
J: TRBJ2-3
DNA: TGTGCCAGCAGCGCCTACATAGCGAGCGGCACAGATACGCAGTATTTT
CDR3: CASSAYIASGTDTQYF

D: TRBD2
V: TRBV6-6
size: few
J: TRBJ2-1
DNA: TGTGCCAGCAGAAGACTAGCGGGCCTGAACAATGAGCAGTTCTTC
CDR3: CASRRLAGLNNEQFF

D: -
V: TRBV9
size: -
J: TRBJ2-1
DNA: TGTGCCAGCGGAGGTTCTTTGAATGAGCAGTTCTTC
CDR3: CASGGSLNEQFF

D: -
V: TRBV28
size: -
J: TRBJ2-7
DNA: TGTGCCAGCAGTCACCAGGGGACATCCTACGAGCAGTACTTC
CDR3: CASSHQGTSYEQYF

D: -
V: TRBV6-6
size: -
J: TRBJ1-4
DNA: TGTGCCAGCAGTTTGTTGGGGACGACTAATGAAAAACTGTTTTTT
CDR3: CASSLLGTTNEKLFF